The T cell receptor beta chain described here comes from a study of OX40 agonist ivuxolimab in advanced cancers. Study information: As their treatment, patients were administered ivuxolimab, an agonistic anti-OX40 (CD134) antibody. Past anti-PD-1, anti-PD-L1 or anti-CTLA-4 therapy was accepted, and 40% had received some. Whole-study results and caveats: Relative to CD4+, CD8+ T cells held more expanded clones on average. The work left the antigen specificity of expanded peripheral T cells undetermined.

A remark on this clone: The antigen remains unidentified.

Only in-frame clones appear in the TCRdb table, and some are missing; sequencing was by immunoSEQ multiplex PCR. The sample includes approximately 61,000 clones, approximately 80% of them seen just once. Trimming cost V 6 bases and J 7 bases; bases outside gene matches: 8. The V gene's germline CDR1 is MNHNY and CDR2 SVGAGI (reference sequence). The CDR3 has 14 residues. This TCR was recovered from an adult with an advanced solid tumor such as melanoma, head and neck, liver or kidney cancer. The sequencing used CD4+ or CD8+ T cells sorted from blood, collected in a trial of the OX40 agonist ivuxolimab. The chain has TRBV6-6 and TRBJ1-4; 7 bases map to TRBD1. The CDR3 coding sequence is TGTGCCAGCAGATCCCAGGGGGGCGTTGAAAAACTGTTTTTT. This codes for CASRSQGGVEKLFF.